A single sample gave rise to the 21 T cell receptor beta chains below, sequenced in a study of blood T cell repertoires in COVID-19. The data were produced by immunoSEQ multiplex PCR, yet TCRdb's version contains in-frame clones alone and is incomplete. Altogether 130,000 to 150,000 clones are present, roughly 82% being singletons, with the ten largest covering around 9.6%. The sequencing input was peripheral blood. The receptor source for this set is a man in his 60s with active or convalescent COVID-19.

The V gene is TRBV5-4, the J gene TRBJ2-1; TRBD2 matches at 10 bases. Trimming at V came to 1 base and at J to 4 bases, leaving 5 bases not matched to a gene. Looked up from germline, CDR1 is SGHNT and CDR2 is YYREEE (reference sequence). The CDR3 extends over 16 amino acids. Written as DNA, the CDR3 is TGTGCCAGCAGCTTGTCAGCGGGGGGGATTTACAATGAGCAGTTCTTC. Protein sequence: CASSLSAGGIYNEQFF.

This clone is a singleton in its sample. The rearrangement uses TRBV5-4 and TRBJ1-1, with D perhaps TRBD1 (5 bases). The CDR3 spans 13 residues. The V gene lost 4 bases and the J gene lost 0 bases, with 7 bases spanning the gap. Looked up from germline, CDR1 is SGHNT and CDR2 is YYREEE (reference sequence). The CDR3 region is CASSGAVNTEAFF. As DNA, the CDR3 is TGTGCCAGCAGCGGGGCAGTGAACACTGAAGCTTTCTTT.

The chain has TRBV6-5 and TRBJ2-7, with 7 bases lining up with TRBD1. Trimming at V came to 6 bases and at J to 7 bases, leaving 15 bases not matched to a gene. The CDR3 spans 15 residues. Germline CDR1 and CDR2: MNHEY and SVGAGI. The CDR3 loop reads CASRRQGWGLYEQYF. Written as DNA, the CDR3 is TGTGCCAGCAGAAGACAGGGTTGGGGGTTGTATGAGCAGTACTTC.

This rearrangement joins TRBV4-3 to TRBJ1-1; D is unresolved. The CDR3 consists of 13 residues. Trimming stripped 4 bases from V and 5 bases from J, with 11 bases between. Germline CDR1 and CDR2: LGHNA and YSLEER. CDR3 amino acids: CASSRGGRTEAFF. DNA for the CDR3: TGCGCCAGCAGCCGAGGCGGTCGAACTGAAGCTTTCTTT.

This CDR3 is CATSDLGGGYNEQFF. The CDR3 DNA reads TGTGCCACCAGTGATTTGGGGGGAGGCTACAATGAGCAGTTCTTC. The chain is built from TRBV24-1 and TRBJ2-1, with TRBD2 as a possible D gene (6 bases). Trimming pared 0 bases from V and 3 bases from J, leaving 8 bases between. In germline, CDR1 is KGHDR, CDR2 SFDVKD. The CDR3 loop spans 15 amino acids.

The rearrangement uses TRBV3-1 (or the pseudogene TRBV3-2) and TRBJ2-1, with TRBD2 as a possible D gene (5 bases). V was cut by 0 bases and J by 6 bases, with 9 bases left in between. The CDR3 runs 14 residues. Germline V gene data show CDR1 as LGHDT and CDR2 as YNNKEL (reference sequence). CDR3 amino acids: CASSQDGGGNEQFF. The CDR3 nucleotides read TGTGCCAGCAGCCAAGACGGTGGAGGCAATGAGCAGTTCTTC.

The chain is built from TRBV12-3 or TRBV12-4 and TRBJ2-2; 7 bases are a match to TRBD1. The CDR3 is 13 residues long. Trimming cost V 5 bases and J 4 bases; bases outside gene matches: 1. The CDR3: CASSGTATGELFF. CDR3 bases: TGTGCCAGCAGTGGGACAGCCACCGGGGAGCTGTTTTTT.

V gene TRBV6-5 combines with J gene TRBJ1-2; the D gene is possibly TRBD1 (5 bases). CDR3 length: 12 residues. In germline, CDR1 is MNHEY, CDR2 SVGAGI. Trimming left V 5 bases short and J 7 bases short, with 11 bases between. The CDR3 DNA is TGTGCCAGCAGTCCCCTCGGGGGTGGCTACACCTTC. Translation: CASSPLGGGYTF.

This clone was seen just once. This rearrangement joins TRBV19 to TRBJ2-2; D might be TRBD1 (5 bases). Looked up from germline, CDR1 is LNHDA and CDR2 is SQIVND (reference sequence). V shed 3 bases and J shed 5 bases, with 13 bases lying between them. The CDR3 covers 15 residues. The CDR3 bases are TGTGCCAGTAGTATGTTGCAGGGTACGACCGGGGAGCTGTTTTTT. It yields the protein CASSMLQGTTGELFF. The full variable domain, completed using reference TRBV19 and TRBJ2-2, is DGGITQSPKYLFRKEGQNVTLSCEQNLNHDAMYWYRQDPGQGLRLIYYSQIVNDFQKGDIAEGYSVSREKKESFPLTVTSAQKNPTAFYLCASSMLQGTTGELFFGEGSRLTVL.

This clone was counted a few times. The chain joins TRBV10-2 to TRBJ1-5; D not resolved. In germline, CDR1 is WSHSY, CDR2 SAAADI. The CDR3 loop spans 13 amino acids. With 8 bases removed from V and 8 bases from J, the gap between germline ends came to 16 bases. The CDR3 is CASVGRAREPQHF. CDR3 nucleotide sequence: TGCGCCAGCGTGGGGAGGGCCAGAGAGCCCCAGCATTTT.

The gene calls are TRBV19 and TRBJ1-6; tentatively, D is TRBD1 (6 bases). Germline loops: CDR1 LNHDA, CDR2 SQIVND (reference sequence). Trimming shortened V by 5 bases and J by 7 bases, and 15 bases separated the two germline ends. CDR3 length: 15 amino acids. This CDR3 reads CASSVAGAANSPLHF. CDR3 nucleotides: TGTGCCAGTAGTGTCGCAGGGGCCGCGAATTCACCCCTCCACTTT.

The chain has TRBV19 and TRBJ1-6; a possible D gene is TRBD1 (6 bases). CDR1 is LNHDA and CDR2 is SQIVND in the germline V gene (reference sequence). V lost 8 bases and J lost 7, with 12 bases in between. The length of the CDR3 is 13 residues. The CDR3 DNA follows: TGTGCCAGTTTTTACAGGGTCAATTCACCCCTCCACTTT. Translated: CASFYRVNSPLHF.

The V and J genes are TRBV27 and TRBJ1-3, with no clear D. Germline CDR1 is MNHEY and CDR2 is SMNVEV (reference sequence). The CDR3 covers 16 residues. The germline V and J ends were trimmed by 6 bases and 0 bases, with 15 bases remaining between them. CDR3 nucleotides: TGTGCCAGCAGGCCTCGGAGCACTCTCTCTGGAAACACCATATATTTT. Translation gives CASRPRSTLSGNTIYF.

On this clone itself: Other DNA sequences within the sample encode an identical CDR3. The chain employs TRBV9 and TRBJ2-1, with D perhaps TRBD2 (7 bases). V gave up 0 bases and J gave up 4 bases, with 11 bases separating them. In germline, CDR1 is SGDLS, CDR2 YYNGEE. The CDR3 runs 15 residues. For the CDR3, the DNA is TGTGCCAGCAGCGTAGCGGGGGGCGGGTACAATGAGCAGTTCTTC. Translation: CASSVAGGGYNEQFF.

The gene calls are TRBV12-3 or TRBV12-4 and TRBJ2-7; 9 nucleotides agree with TRBD1. The J segment lost 6 bases and the V segment lost 5 bases, leaving 5 bases of the junction unmatched. The CDR3 loop spans 13 amino acids. DNA for the CDR3: TGTGCCAGCAGTCTGGGGACAGGGCGCGAGCAGTACTTC. Its translation: CASSLGTGREQYF.

The genes are TRBV6-5 and TRBJ1-6, with 8 bases matching TRBD1. In germline, CDR1 is MNHEY, CDR2 SVGAGI. The CDR3 length is 14 residues. Germline trimming cut 7 bases from V and 7 bases from J; bases unmatched to any gene: 6. DNA for the CDR3: TGTGCCAGCACTCGGACAGGGAGGAATTCACCCCTCCACTTT. Residues: CASTRTGRNSPLHF.

The chain couples TRBV6-2 or TRBV6-3 to TRBJ1-5; TRBD1 is a possible D gene (6 bases). Trimming removed 4 bases from V and 9 bases from J, with 16 bases in between. This CDR3 contains 14 residues. CDR1 is MNHEY, CDR2 SVGEGT, per germline. CDR3 nucleotide sequence: TGTGCCAGCAGTTCGGGACAATTTTTCCTGCCCCAGCATTTT. Its translation: CASSSGQFFLPQHF.

This clone came up once. CDR3: CASSTPGLAGGPPNTGELFF. The CDR3 DNA reads TGTGCCAGCAGTACGCCCGGACTAGCGGGAGGCCCCCCGAACACCGGGGAGCTGTTTTTT. The chain employs TRBV27 and TRBJ2-2; 14 nucleotides agree with TRBD2. With 5 bases clipped from V and 0 bases from J, the junction kept 11 bases outside the gene matches. This CDR3 has 20 residues. Germline CDR1 is MNHEY and CDR2 is SMNVEV (reference sequence).

This chain links TRBV27 with TRBJ1-1, with TRBD1 matching over 10 bases. The CDR3 extends over 16 amino acids. Germline values: CDR1 MNHEY, CDR2 SMNVEV (reference sequence). V was pared by 5 bases and J by 5 bases, with 11 bases of the junction left unmatched. The CDR3 DNA reads as TGTGCCAGCAGTCCCGGGACAGGGGCCTTAGGGACTGAAGCTTTCTTT. Protein sequence: CASSPGTGALGTEAFF.

This sequence joins TRBV5-6 and TRBJ2-1, with D uncertain. This CDR3 has 17 amino acids. The V gene lost 2 bases and the J gene lost 4 bases, with 19 bases spanning the gap. CDR1 SGHDT and CDR2 YYEEEE come from the germline V gene. CDR3 sequence: CASSLRLFQAQYNEQFF. For the CDR3, the DNA is TGTGCCAGCAGCTTACGGTTGTTCCAAGCGCAATACAATGAGCAGTTCTTC.

The chain carries TRBV6-5 and TRBJ2-1, with TRBD1 identical over 7 bases. The CDR3 is 16 residues long. Germline CDR1 reads MNHEY; CDR2 reads SVGAGI. V was pared by 2 bases and J by 5 bases, with 9 bases of the junction left unmatched. The DNA of the CDR3 is TGTGCCAGCAGTTACCGCGACAGGGTCTCACACAATGAGCAGTTCTTC. It translates to CASSYRDRVSHNEQFF.